This TCR beta chain was identified in a study of blood T cells in healthy people across ages. Sample-barcoded 5' priming and a J-beta primer mix drove a second PCR of roughly 6 to 12 cycles. Every cDNA molecule bore a tag from a template-switch adaptor containing 12 random nucleotides. TCRdb reanalysed the 5' RACE reads using MiXCR and keeps one entry per CDR3 protein. The top ten hold under 4.5% of the sample, which has about 800,000 distinct CDR3 sequences, 20% to 25% seen once. This clonotype was seen more than once but under ten times. The V and J ends lost 9 bases and 1 base, in that order; junction bases with no gene match: 3. Germline values: CDR1 MGHRA, CDR2 YSYEKL. This CDR3 has 15 residues. These sequences were also reported in another study, on T cells of mothers and their children. From that second work: All donors were healthy and Caucasian; they were a few mothers and their six children.

The sequence was obtained from a boy between 5 and 17 years old in good health. This chain links TRBV4-1 with TRBJ2-1, with TRBD2 matching over 13 bases. The source material was blood. The CDR3 region has the DNA TGCGCCAGTACGGGACTAGCGGGATCCTACAATGAGCAGTTCTTC. As protein: CASTGLAGSYNEQFF.